This T cell receptor beta chain was identified during a study of CD8 T cells in ankylosing spondylitis. Regarding the study as a whole: About 8 highly homologous variants made up a TCR beta motif that seemed to typify ankylosing spondylitis blood. Reportedly, disease-linked clones are significantly enriched in ankylosing spondylitis patients' matched synovial fluid.

In germline, CDR1 is SGHDT, CDR2 YYEEEE. The CDR3 is 17 residues long. J lost 5 bases, V lost 4 bases, and 17 bases had no gene match. This clonotype was recorded a few times. What it recognizes is unknown. With molecular barcodes, quantitative 5'-RACE was used to make the TCR beta libraries. Each CDR3 protein gets one entry after TCRdb re-called the 5' RACE reads with MiXCR. In the table there are approximately 39,000 distinct CDR3 sequences, roughly 13% of which are singletons. This TCR was sampled from a male donor with ankylosing spondylitis. Sequenced sample: synovial fluid, either unsorted or a sorted T cell fraction (not recorded which). V usage is TRBV5-6 and J usage is TRBJ2-5, with TRBD2 identical over 7 bases. CDR3 nucleotide sequence: TGTGCCAGCAGCCCGTCGAGTTGGGAGGGCCCCCGGGAGACCCAGTACTTC. The encoded protein is CASSPSSWEGPRETQYF. Full variable domain (outside the CDR3, taken from reference TRBV5-6 and TRBJ2-5): DAGVTQSPTHLIKTRGQQVTLRCSPKSGHDTVSWYQQALGQGPQFIFQYYEEEERQRGNFPDRFSGHQFPNYSSELNVNALLLGDSALYLCASSPSSWEGPRETQYFGPGTRLLVL.